This T cell receptor beta chain was documented in a study of T cells after yellow fever vaccination. For the study at large: CD3, CD45RA, CCR7 and CD95 were used to sort EM, EMRA, CM and Tscm memory subsets. For low cell numbers, libraries were made with SMART-Seq v4 Ultra Low Input. Points from the study as a whole: Abundant contaminating clonotypes from the bulk population could appear in FACS-sorted repertoires.

Using its own MiXCR run on the 5' RACE reads, TCRdb lists one record per CDR3 protein. The sample has 14,000 or so distinct CDR3 sequences; more than 7% are singletons. This clonotype was seen repeatedly, ten times or more. The V end lost 4 bases, the J end lost 5 bases, and 19 bases lay between the germline ends. The CDR3 spans 16 residues. From germline, CDR1 is SGHTA and CDR2 FQGNSA. The source of this sequence is a man between 18 and 35 years old who received the YFV17D yellow fever vaccine. The chain carries TRBV7-2 and TRBJ2-3; a weak D match, TRBD2 (7 bases). The source material was PBMCs, either bulk or a sorted T-cell subset (CD4+, CD8+, memory, or dextramer-sorted; not recorded which), sampled on the day of the yellow fever booster vaccination. The DNA for the CDR3 is TGTGCCAGCAGCTCGTTCGGAGGGGGGGGCCAAGATACGCAGTATTTT. Amino acid sequence: CASSSFGGGGQDTQYF.